The entry that follows covers one TCR beta chain sequence. Its antigen is unknown. Only in-frame clones appear in the TCRdb table, and some are missing; sequencing was by immunoSEQ multiplex PCR. Of more than 150,000 clones in the sample, 88% are singletons; the top ten hold 2.5% to 3.5%. CDR3 length equals 14 residues. The germline gives CDR1 SGDLS, CDR2 YYNGEE. The V end lost 6 bases, the J end lost 1 base, and 13 bases lay between the germline ends. The data are from a study of cytomegalovirus exposure and HLA in healthy donors. In the study overall: The same platform as the roughly 670 first-cohort repertoires was used for the 95 to 150 validation repertoires, a later analysis reported. Study-wide points: Usually a TCR sequence was rare, but some public TCRs were found in many donors. Reports credit the classifier with highly specific, highly sensitive diagnosis of cytomegalovirus status.

The clonotype comes from a man aged 18-30 years in good health and CMV-seronegative. Sequenced sample: PBMCs. The chain employs TRBV9 and TRBJ1-1; TRBD1 is a possible D gene (5 bases). CDR3 sequence (DNA): TGTGCCAGCAACCCAAATACAGGGAACACTGAAGCTTTCTTT. Its translation: CASNPNTGNTEAFF.